The next 10 T cell receptor beta chains were all read from a single sample in a study of T-cell reconstitution after alpha-beta-depleted transplantation in children. Unique molecular identifiers were used to barcode this TCRbeta library. TCRdb independently ran MiXCR on the PCR reads; one entry per CDR3 protein. The data contain approximately 640,000 distinct CDR3 sequences, over 15% of them singletons. The sample in question was PBMCs from the stem cell graft donor, obtained from the stem cell graft. The source is a human donor who donated a stem cell graft to a child with acute myeloid leukemia.

The table lists this clonotype with many counts. CDR3 in amino acids: CASSYRQASNQPQHF. CDR3 bases: TGTGCCAGCAGTTATCGACAGGCGAGCAATCAGCCCCAGCATTTT. The chain recombines TRBV6-2 or TRBV6-3 with TRBJ1-5, with a possible D match to TRBD1 (6 bases). V was clipped by 3 bases and J by 1 base, with 10 bases between them. CDR1 is MNHEY, CDR2 SVGEGT, per germline. CDR3 length: 15 residues.

This clonotype was detected many times. V gene TRBV6-1 combines with J gene TRBJ2-7; the D is unclear. Trimming took 6 bases from V and 3 from J, leaving 18 bases between them. The CDR3 is made up of 15 amino acids. Per germline, CDR1 MNHNS and CDR2 SASEGT. The CDR3 region is CASRSRALPFYEQYF. The CDR3 DNA sequence: TGTGCCAGCAGGTCAAGGGCCCTACCTTTCTACGAGCAGTACTTC.

This clonotype was counted at least ten times. The chain recombines TRBV29-1 with TRBJ2-3; tentatively, D is TRBD2 (5 bases). Trimming removed 3 bases from V and 5 bases from J, with 12 bases in between. CDR1 SQVTM and CDR2 ANQGSEA come from the germline V gene. This CDR3 has 13 residues. The CDR3: CSVDGGLGDTQYF. The CDR3 DNA is TGCAGCGTTGATGGCGGGCTGGGAGATACGCAGTATTTT.

This clonotype was found a few times. The chain recombines TRBV12-3 or TRBV12-4 with TRBJ2-6, with a weak D call TRBD1 (6 bases). The CDR3 loop spans 17 amino acids. V lost 6 bases to trimming and J lost 0 bases, with 15 bases between them. The CDR3 sequence is CASSPRTVTSGANVLTF. The DNA of the CDR3 is TGTGCCAGCAGCCCAAGGACAGTAACCTCTGGGGCCAACGTCCTGACTTTC.

The table lists this clonotype with many counts. DNA for the CDR3: TGTGCCAGCAAACGCGGGGCGTATAGCAATCAGCCCCAGCATTTT. Encoded protein: CASKRGAYSNQPQHF. The V gene is TRBV6-1, the J gene TRBJ1-5; the D gene is possibly TRBD1 (5 bases). V lost 7 bases and J 0 bases, leaving 13 bases between the germline ends. The CDR3 length is 15 residues. Germline V gene lookup returns CDR1 MNHNS and CDR2 SASEGT.

This rearrangement joins TRBV6-1 to TRBJ2-3, with D maybe TRBD1 (7 bases). Per the germline V gene, CDR1 is MNHNS and CDR2 is SASEGT. Trimming took 6 bases from V and 5 from J, leaving 24 bases between them. The CDR3 has 17 residues. This CDR3 is CASRPQAGGLRGDTQYF. The CDR3 DNA sequence: TGTGCCAGCAGGCCCCAGGCAGGGGGGTTGAGAGGAGATACGCAGTATTTT.

The rearrangement links TRBV9 to TRBJ2-1; TRBD2 might be the D (6 bases). V was pared by 3 bases and J by 2 bases, with 15 bases between. The CDR3 spans 16 residues. Germline CDR1 is SGDLS and CDR2 is YYNGEE. CDR3 bases: TGTGCCAGCAGCGCCCATGGGGGGTATCCCTACAATGAGCAGTTCTTC. Protein product: CASSAHGGYPYNEQFF.

The table lists this clonotype with many counts. The rearrangement joins TRBV12-3 or TRBV12-4 to TRBJ2-5, with D hard to call. V shed 5 bases and J shed 2 bases, with 3 bases lying between them. The CDR3 runs to 11 residues. The CDR3 DNA sequence: TGTGCCAGCAGTGTTCAAGAGACCCAGTACTTC. Protein sequence: CASSVQETQYF.

The table lists this clonotype with many counts. The gene calls are TRBV20-1 and TRBJ2-6; no reliable D call. This CDR3 spans 15 amino acids. Germline-derived CDR1 and CDR2 are DFQATT and SNEGSKA (reference sequence). The V gene lost 3 bases and the J gene lost 0 bases, with 9 bases spanning the gap. DNA for the CDR3: TGCAGTGCTAGCCCTGACGTCTCTGGGGCCAACGTCCTGACTTTC. Translation gives CSASPDVSGANVLTF.

V gene TRBV7-2 combines with J gene TRBJ2-2; D uncertain. The CDR3 is made up of 12 amino acids. The germline CDR1 and CDR2 sequences are SGHTA and FQGNSA. Trimming removed 8 bases at V and 3 bases at J, with 7 bases between. The CDR3 nucleotides read TGTGCCAGCGGGCCAGACACCGGGGAGCTGTTTTTT. Its protein is CASGPDTGELFF.